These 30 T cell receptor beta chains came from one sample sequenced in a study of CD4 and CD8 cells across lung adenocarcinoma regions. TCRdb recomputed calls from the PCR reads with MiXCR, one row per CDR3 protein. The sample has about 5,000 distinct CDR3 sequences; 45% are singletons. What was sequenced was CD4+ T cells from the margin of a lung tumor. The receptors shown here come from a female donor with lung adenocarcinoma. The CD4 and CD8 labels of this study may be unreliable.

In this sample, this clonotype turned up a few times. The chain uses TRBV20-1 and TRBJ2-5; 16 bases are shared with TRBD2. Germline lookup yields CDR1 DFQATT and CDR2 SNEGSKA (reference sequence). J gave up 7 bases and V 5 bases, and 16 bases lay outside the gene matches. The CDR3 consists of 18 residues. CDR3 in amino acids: CSAAGTSGRAFGGGTQYF. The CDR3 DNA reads TGCAGTGCTGCCGGGACTAGCGGGAGGGCCTTTGGGGGTGGGACCCAGTACTTC.

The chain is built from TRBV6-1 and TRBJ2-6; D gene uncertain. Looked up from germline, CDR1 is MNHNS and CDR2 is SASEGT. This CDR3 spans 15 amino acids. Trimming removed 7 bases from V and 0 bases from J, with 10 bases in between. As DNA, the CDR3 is TGTGCCAGCACTCCACCCCCCTCTGGGGCCAACGTCCTGACTTTC. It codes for CASTPPPSGANVLTF.

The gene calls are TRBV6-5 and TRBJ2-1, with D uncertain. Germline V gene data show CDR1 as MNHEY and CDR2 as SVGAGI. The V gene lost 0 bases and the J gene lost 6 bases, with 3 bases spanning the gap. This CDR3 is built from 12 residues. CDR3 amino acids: CASSYSFNEQFF. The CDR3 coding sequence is TGTGCCAGCAGTTACTCGTTCAATGAGCAGTTCTTC.

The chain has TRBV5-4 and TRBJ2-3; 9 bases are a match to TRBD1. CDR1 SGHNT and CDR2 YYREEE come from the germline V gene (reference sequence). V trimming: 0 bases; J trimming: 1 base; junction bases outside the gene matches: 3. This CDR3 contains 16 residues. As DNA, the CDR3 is TGTGCCAGCAGCTTGGACAGGGGGCATGGCACAGATACGCAGTATTTT. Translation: CASSLDRGHGTDTQYF.

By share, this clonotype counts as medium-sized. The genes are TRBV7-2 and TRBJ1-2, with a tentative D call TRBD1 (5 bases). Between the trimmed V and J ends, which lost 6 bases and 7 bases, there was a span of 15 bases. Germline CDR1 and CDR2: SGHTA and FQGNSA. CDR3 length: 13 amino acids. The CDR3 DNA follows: TGTGCCAGCAGTTACTCGACAGCTGGTGGCTACACCTTC. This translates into CASSYSTAGGYTF.

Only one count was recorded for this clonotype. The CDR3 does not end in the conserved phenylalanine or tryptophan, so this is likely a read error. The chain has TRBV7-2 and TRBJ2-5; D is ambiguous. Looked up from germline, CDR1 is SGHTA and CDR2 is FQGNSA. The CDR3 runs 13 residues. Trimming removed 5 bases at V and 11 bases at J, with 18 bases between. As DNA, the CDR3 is TGTGCCAGCAGCCCCCTCGCACCCGATGAGCAGTACCTC. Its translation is CASSPLAPDEQYL.

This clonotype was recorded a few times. CDR3 DNA: TGTGCCAGCAGTTCGCTAGCGGGAGGGCCCCCCGGGGAGCTGTTTTTT. Its translation: CASSSLAGGPPGELFF. The chain has TRBV27 and TRBJ2-2, with 12 positions matching TRBD2. Germline CDR1 is MNHEY and CDR2 is SMNVEV (reference sequence). This CDR3 has 16 amino acids. The ends lost 4 bases at V and 6 bases at J; junction bases unmatched: 6.

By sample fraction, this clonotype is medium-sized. The CDR3 DNA reads as TGTGCCAGCAGCCGACAGGGTAGGACAGATACGCAGTATTTT. It codes for CASSRQGRTDTQYF. The chain links TRBV6-1 to TRBJ2-3; TRBD1 matches 7 bases. CDR3 length: 14 amino acids. The V gene end was trimmed by 6 bases and the J gene end by 3 bases; junction bases not matched to a gene: 6. CDR1 and CDR2 from the germline V gene are MNHNS and SASEGT.

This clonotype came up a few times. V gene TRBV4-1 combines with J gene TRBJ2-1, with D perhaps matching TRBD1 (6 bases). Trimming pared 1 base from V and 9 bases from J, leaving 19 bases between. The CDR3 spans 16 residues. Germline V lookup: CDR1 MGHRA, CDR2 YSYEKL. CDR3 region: CASSQAWDTGWGEQFF. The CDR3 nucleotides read TGCGCCAGCAGCCAAGCCTGGGACACCGGGTGGGGTGAGCAGTTCTTC.

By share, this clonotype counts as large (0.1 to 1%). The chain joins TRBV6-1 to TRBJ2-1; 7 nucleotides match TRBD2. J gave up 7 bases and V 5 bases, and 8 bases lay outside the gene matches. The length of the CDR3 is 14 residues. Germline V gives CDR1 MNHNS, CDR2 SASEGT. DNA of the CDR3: TGTGCCAGCAGTAAAACTAGCGAGGGGAATGAGCAGTTCTTC. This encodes CASSKTSEGNEQFF.

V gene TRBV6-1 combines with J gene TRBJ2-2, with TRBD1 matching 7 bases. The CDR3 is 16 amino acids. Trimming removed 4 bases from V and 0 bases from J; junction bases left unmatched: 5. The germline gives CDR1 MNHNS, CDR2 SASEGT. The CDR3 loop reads CASSVRGGANTGELFF. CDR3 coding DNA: TGTGCCAGCAGTGTGCGAGGGGGCGCGAACACCGGGGAGCTGTTTTTT.

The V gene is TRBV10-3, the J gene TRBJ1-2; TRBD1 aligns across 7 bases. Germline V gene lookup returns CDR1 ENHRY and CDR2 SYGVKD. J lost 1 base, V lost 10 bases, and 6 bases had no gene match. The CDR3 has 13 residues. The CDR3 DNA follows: TGTGCCACCCAGACAGGGAATAACTATGGCTACACCTTC. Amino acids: CATQTGNNYGYTF.

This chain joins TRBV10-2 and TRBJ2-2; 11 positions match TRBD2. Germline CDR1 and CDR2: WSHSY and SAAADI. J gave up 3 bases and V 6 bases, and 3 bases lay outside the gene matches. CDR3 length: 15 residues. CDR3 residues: CASRRLAGYTGELFF. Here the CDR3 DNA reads TGCGCCAGCAGGCGACTAGCGGGATACACCGGGGAGCTGTTTTTT.

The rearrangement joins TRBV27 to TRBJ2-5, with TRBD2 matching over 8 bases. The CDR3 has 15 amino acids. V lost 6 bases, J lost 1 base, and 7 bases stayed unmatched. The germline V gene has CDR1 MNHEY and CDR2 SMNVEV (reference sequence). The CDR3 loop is CASRLAGGPQETQYF. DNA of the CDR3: TGTGCCAGCAGGCTAGCGGGCGGCCCCCAAGAGACCCAGTACTTC.

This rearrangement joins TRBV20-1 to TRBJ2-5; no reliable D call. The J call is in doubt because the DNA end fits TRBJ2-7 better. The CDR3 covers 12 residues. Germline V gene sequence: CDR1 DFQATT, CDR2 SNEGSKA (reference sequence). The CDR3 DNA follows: TGCAGTGCTAGAGATAACAATTACGAGCAGTACTTC. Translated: CSARDNNYEQYF.

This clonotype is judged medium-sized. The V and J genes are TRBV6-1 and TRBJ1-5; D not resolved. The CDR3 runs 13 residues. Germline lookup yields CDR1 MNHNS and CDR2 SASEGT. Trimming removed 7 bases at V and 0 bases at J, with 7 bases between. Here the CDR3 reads CASKVDSNQPQHF. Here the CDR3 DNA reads TGTGCCAGCAAGGTAGATAGCAATCAGCCCCAGCATTTT.

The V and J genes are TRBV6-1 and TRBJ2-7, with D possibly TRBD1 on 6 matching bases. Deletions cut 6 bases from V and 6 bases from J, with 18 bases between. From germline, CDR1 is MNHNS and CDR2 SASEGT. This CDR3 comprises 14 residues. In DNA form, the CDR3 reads TGTGCCAGCAGCTTCGGGACATCCCACGGCGAGCAGTACTTC. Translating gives CASSFGTSHGEQYF.

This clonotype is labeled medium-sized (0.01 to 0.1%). This chain's CDR3 is CASSHGSEDTQYF. Written as DNA, the CDR3 is TGTGCCAGCAGTCATGGGAGCGAAGATACGCAGTATTTT. The chain links TRBV6-1 to TRBJ2-3; tentative D call: TRBD2 (5 bases). The germline gives CDR1 MNHNS, CDR2 SASEGT. Trimming cost V 5 bases and J 5 bases, with 11 bases left between them. The CDR3 length is 13 residues.

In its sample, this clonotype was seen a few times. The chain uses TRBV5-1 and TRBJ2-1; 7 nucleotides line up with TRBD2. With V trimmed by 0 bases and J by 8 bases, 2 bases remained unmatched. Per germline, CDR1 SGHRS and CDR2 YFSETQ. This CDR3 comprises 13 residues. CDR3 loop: CASSLVGGYEQFF. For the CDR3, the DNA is TGCGCCAGCAGCTTGGTGGGGGGGTATGAGCAGTTCTTC.

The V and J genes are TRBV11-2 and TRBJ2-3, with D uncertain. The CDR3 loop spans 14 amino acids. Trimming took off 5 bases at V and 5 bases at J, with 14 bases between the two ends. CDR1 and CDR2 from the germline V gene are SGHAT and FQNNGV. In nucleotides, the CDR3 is TGTGCCAGCAGCCAGACTCAAGTCGGAGATACGCAGTATTTT. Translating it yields CASSQTQVGDTQYF.

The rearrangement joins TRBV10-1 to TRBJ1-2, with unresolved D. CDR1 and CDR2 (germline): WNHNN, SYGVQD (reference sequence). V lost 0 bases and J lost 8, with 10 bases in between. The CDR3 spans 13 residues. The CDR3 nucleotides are TGCGCCAGCAGTGAGTCAGGGAGGCCCGGCTACACCTTC. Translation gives CASSESGRPGYTF.

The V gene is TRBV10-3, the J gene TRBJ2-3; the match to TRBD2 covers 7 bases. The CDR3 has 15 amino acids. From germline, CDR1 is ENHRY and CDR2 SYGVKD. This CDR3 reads CARRTGGFAKDTQYF. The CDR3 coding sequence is TGTGCGCGTCGCACGGGGGGTTTCGCCAAAGACACGCAGTATTTT.

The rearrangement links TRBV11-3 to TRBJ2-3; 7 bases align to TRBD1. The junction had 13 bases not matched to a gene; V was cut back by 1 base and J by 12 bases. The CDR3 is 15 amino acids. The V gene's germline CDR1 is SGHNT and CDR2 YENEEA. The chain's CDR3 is CASSLGGLGEGAQYF. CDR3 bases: TGTGCCAGCAGCTTAGGGGGGCTCGGCGAGGGGGCCCAGTATTTT. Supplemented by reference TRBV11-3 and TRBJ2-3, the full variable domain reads EAGVVQSPRYKIIEKKQPVAFWCNPISGHNTLYWYLQNLGQGPELLIRYENEEAVDDSQLPKDRFSAERLKGVDSTLKIQPAELGDSAVYLCASSLGGLGEGAQYFGPGTRLTVL.

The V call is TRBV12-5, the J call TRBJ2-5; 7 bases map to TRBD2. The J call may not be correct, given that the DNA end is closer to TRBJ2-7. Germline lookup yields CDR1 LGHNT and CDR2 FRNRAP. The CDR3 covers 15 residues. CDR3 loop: CASGWGPRRGDEQYF. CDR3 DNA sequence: TGTGCTAGTGGTTGGGGTCCCAGACGGGGGGACGAGCAGTACTTC.

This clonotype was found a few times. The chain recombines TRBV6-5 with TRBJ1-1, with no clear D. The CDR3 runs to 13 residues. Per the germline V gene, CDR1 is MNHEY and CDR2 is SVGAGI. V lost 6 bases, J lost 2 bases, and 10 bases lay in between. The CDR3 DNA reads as TGTGCCAGCAGCTACGGCGGCAACACTGAAGCTTTCTTT. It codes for CASSYGGNTEAFF.

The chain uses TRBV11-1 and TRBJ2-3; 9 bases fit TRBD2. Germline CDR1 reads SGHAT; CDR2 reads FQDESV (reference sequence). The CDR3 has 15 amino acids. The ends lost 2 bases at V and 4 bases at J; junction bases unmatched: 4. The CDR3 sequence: CASSLSGLAADTQYF. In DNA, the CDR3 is TGTGCCAGCAGCTTATCGGGACTAGCTGCAGATACGCAGTATTTT.

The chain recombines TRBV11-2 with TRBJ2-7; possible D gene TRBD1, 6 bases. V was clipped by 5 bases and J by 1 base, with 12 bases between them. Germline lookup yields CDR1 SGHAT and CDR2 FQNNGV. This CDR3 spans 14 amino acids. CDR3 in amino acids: CASSLGQTSYEQYF. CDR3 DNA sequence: TGTGCCAGCAGCCTAGGACAGACGTCCTACGAGCAGTACTTC.

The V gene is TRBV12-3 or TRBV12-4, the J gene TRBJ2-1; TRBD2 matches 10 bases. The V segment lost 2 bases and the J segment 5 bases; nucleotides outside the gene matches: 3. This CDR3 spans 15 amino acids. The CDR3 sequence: CASSLTTSGHNEQFF. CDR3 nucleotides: TGTGCCAGCAGTTTAACGACTAGCGGGCACAATGAGCAGTTCTTC.

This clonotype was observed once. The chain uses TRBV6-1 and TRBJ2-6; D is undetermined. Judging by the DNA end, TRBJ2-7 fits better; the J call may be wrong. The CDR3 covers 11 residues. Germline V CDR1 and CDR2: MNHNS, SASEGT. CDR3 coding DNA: TGTGCCAGCATGAGAACCTACGAGCAGTACTTC. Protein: CASMRTYEQYF.

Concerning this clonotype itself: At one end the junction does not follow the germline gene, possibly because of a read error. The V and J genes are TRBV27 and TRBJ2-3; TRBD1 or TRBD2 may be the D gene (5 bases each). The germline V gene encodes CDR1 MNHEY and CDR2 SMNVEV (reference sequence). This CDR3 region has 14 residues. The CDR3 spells CAGSGGRHTETQYF. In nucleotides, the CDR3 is TGTGCGGGCAGTGGGGGACGGCACACAGAGACGCAGTATTTT.